The present TCR beta chain was sequenced within a study of CD8+ T cells in alopecia areata. At the level of the study: Patients in the study were on tofacitinib for 6 to 18 months, then off it for 6 months.

Germline V gene lookup returns CDR1 MGHRA and CDR2 YSYEKL. CDR3 length equals 16 residues. V was clipped by 4 bases and J by 8 bases, with 23 bases between them. Noted treatment: oral pan-JAK inhibitor, 5-10 mg twice daily. Alopecia areata patients had lesional scalp punch biopsies and peripheral blood taken from them. Sequencing used cDNA as its template, made by extracting RNA and reverse transcribing it. Repertoires were generated with immunoSEQ multiplex PCR, while TCRdb's copy carries only in-frame clones and drops some. The repertoire holds under 350,000 clones, more than 45% seen once, with around 1.7% in the top ten.

The rearrangement links TRBV4-1 to TRBJ1-2; D may be TRBD1 (6 bases). The source was CD4+ T cells sorted from blood, collected at week 24, from a patient treated with tofacitinib. This sequence originates from a human donor with alopecia areata. The CDR3 sequence is CASSLPPTGLGRGYTF. The CDR3 region has the DNA TGCGCCAGCAGCCTGCCCCCCACAGGGTTAGGACGAGGCTACACCTTC.